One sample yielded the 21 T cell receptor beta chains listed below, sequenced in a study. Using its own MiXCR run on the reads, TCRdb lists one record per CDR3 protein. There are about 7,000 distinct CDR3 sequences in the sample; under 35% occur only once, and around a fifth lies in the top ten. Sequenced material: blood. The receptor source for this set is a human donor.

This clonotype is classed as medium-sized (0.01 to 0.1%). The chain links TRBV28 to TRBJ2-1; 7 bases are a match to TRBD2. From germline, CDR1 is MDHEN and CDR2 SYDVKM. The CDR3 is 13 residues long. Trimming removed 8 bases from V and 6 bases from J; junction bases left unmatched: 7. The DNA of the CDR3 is TGTGCCAGCCGGCAGGGCGGGAGCAATGAGCAGTTCTTC. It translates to CASRQGGSNEQFF.

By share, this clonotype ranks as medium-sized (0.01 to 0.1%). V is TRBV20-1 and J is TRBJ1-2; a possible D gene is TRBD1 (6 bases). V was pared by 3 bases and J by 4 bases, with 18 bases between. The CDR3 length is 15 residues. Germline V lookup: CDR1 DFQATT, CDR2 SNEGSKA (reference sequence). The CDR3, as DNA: TGCAGTGCTAGGCCTGGGGGACAAAGGTCCTATGGCTACACCTTC. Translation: CSARPGGQRSYGYTF.

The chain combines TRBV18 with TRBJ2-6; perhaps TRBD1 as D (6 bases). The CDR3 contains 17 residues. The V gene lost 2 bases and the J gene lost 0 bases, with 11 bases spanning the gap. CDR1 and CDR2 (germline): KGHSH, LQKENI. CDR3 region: CASSPWGLCSGANVLTF. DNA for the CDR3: TGTGCCAGCTCACCATGGGGGCTGTGCTCTGGGGCCAACGTCCTGACTTTC.

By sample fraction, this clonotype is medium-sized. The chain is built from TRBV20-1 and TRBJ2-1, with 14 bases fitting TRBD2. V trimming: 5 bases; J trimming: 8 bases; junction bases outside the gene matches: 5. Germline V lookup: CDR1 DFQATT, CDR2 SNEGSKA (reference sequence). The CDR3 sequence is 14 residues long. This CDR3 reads CSAGTSGSIYEQFF. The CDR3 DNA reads TGCAGTGCTGGGACTAGCGGGAGTATTTATGAGCAGTTCTTC.

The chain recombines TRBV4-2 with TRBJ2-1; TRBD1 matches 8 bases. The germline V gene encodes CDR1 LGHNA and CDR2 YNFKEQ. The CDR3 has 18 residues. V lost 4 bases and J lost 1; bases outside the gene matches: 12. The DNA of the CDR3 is TGTGCCAGCAGCCTTACAAGACGACAGGGGACTTCCTACAATGAGCAGTTCTTC. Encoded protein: CASSLTRRQGTSYNEQFF.

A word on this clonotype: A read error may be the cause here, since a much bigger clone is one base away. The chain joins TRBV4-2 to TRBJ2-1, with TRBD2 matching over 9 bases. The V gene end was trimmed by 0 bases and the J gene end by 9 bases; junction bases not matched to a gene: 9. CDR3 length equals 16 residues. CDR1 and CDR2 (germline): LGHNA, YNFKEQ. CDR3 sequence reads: CASSQESSGKSSEQFF. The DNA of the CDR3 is TGTGCCAGCAGCCAAGAATCTAGCGGGAAAAGCAGTGAGCAGTTCTTC.

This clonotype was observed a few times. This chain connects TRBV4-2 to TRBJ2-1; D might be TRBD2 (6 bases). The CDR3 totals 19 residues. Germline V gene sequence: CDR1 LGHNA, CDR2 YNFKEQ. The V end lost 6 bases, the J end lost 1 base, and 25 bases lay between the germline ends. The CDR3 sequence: CASSSISGRHGGSYNEQFF. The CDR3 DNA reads TGTGCCAGCAGTTCGATAAGCGGCCGCCATGGAGGGTCCTACAATGAGCAGTTCTTC.

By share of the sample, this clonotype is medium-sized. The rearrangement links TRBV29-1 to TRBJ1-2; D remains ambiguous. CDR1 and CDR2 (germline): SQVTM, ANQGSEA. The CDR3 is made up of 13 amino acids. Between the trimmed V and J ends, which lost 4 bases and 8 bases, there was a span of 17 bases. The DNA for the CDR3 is TGCAGCGTTGGATCTCCGAGTAGGAGCGGCTACACCTTC. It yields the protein CSVGSPSRSGYTF.

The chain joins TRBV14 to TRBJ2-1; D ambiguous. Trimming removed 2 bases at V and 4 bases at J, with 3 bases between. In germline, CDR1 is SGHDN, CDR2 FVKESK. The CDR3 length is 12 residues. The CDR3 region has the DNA TGTGCCAGCAGCCAACTTTACAATGAGCAGTTCTTC. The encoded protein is CASSQLYNEQFF.

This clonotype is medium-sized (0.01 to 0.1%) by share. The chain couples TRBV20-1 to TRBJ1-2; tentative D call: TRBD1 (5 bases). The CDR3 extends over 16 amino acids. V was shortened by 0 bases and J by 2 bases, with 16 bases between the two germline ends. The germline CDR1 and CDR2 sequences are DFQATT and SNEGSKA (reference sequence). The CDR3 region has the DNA TGCAGTGCTAGAGATCTGGGCAGGTGGGGGAACTATGGCTACACCTTC. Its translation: CSARDLGRWGNYGYTF.

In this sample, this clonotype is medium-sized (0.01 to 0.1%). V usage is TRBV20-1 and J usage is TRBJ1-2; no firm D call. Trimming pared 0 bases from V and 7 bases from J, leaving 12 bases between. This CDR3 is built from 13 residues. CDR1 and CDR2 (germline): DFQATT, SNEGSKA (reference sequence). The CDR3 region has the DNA TGCAGTGCTAGAGATGACCTTTTCTCTGGCTACACCTTC. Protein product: CSARDDLFSGYTF.

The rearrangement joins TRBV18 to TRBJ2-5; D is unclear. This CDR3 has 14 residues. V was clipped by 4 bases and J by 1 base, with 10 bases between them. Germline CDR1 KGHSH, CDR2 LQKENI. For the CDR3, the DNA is TGTGCCAGCTCACAGGGTCCAACCCAAGAGACCCAGTACTTC. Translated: CASSQGPTQETQYF.

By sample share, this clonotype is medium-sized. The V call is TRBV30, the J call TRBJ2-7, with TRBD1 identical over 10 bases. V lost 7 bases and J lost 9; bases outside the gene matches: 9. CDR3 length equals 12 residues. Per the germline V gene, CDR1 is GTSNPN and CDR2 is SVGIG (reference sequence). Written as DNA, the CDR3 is TGTGCCTACGGACAGGGGGAGGGCAGGCAGTACTTC. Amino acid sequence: CAYGQGEGRQYF.

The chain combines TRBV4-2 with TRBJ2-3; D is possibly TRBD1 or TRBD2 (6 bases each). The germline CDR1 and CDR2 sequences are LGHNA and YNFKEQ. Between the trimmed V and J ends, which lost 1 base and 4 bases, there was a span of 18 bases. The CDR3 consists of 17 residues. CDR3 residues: CASSQGGAGDGADTQYF. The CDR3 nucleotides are TGTGCCAGCAGCCAAGGGGGGGCAGGAGACGGGGCAGATACGCAGTATTTT.

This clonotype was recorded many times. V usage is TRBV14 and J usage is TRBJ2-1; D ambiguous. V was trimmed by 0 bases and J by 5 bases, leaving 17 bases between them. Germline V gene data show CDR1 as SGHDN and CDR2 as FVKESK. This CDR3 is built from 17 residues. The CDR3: CASSQERFLPSDNEQFF. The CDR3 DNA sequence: TGTGCCAGCAGCCAAGAGCGGTTCCTGCCTTCCGACAATGAGCAGTTCTTC.

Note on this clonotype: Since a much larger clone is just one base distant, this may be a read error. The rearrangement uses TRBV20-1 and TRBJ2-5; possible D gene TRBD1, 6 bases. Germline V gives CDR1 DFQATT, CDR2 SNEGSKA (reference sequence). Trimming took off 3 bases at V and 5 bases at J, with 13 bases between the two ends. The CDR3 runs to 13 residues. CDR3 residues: CSASGQGSETQYF. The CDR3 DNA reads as TGCAGTGCTAGTGGGCAGGGGTCGGAGACCCAGTACTTC.

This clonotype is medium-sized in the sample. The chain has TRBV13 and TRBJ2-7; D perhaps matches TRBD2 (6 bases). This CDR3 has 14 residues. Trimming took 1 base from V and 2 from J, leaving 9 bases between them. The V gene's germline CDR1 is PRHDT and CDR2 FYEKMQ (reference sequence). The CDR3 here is CASSLAGDTYEQYF. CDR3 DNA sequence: TGTGCCAGCAGCTTAGCGGGAGACACCTACGAGCAGTACTTC.

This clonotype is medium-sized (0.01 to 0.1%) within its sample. CDR3 protein: CSARGGREAETQYF. The CDR3 region has the DNA TGCAGTGCTAGAGGAGGCAGGGAGGCGGAGACCCAGTACTTC. The gene calls are TRBV20-1 and TRBJ2-5, with D possibly being TRBD2 (6 bases). V gave up 1 base and J gave up 5 bases, with 14 bases separating them. The CDR3 is 14 amino acids. The germline gives CDR1 DFQATT, CDR2 SNEGSKA (reference sequence).

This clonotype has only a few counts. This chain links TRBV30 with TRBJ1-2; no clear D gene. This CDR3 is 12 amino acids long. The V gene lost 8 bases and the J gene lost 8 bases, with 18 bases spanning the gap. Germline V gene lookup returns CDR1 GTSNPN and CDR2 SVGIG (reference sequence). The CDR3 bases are TGTGCCATGGAGGGAGTCGCCTTGGGCTACACCTTC. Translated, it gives CAMEGVALGYTF. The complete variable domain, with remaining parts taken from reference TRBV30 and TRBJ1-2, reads SQTIHQWPATLVQPVGSPLSLECTVEGTSNPNLYWYRQAAGRGLQLLFYSVGIGQISSEVPQNLSASRPQDRQFILSSKKLLLSDSGFYLCAMEGVALGYTFGSGTRLTVV.

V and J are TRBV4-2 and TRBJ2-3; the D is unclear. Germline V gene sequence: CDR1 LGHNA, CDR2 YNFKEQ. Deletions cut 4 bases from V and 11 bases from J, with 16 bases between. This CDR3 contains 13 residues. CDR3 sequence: CASSPSSLSEQYF. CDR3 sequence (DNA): TGTGCCAGCAGCCCTTCAAGTCTCAGCGAGCAGTATTTT.

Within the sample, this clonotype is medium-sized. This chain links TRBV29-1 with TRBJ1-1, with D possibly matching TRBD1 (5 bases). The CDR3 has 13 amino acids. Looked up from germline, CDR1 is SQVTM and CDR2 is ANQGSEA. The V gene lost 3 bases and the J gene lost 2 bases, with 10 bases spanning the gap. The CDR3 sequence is CSVEQGINTEAFF. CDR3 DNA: TGCAGCGTTGAGCAGGGAATAAACACTGAAGCTTTCTTT.